This T cell receptor beta chain is drawn from a study of blood T cell repertoires in COVID-19. Clones were sequenced by immunoSEQ multiplex PCR, and TCRdb holds only the in-frame ones, with some missing. Here the sample spans 150,000 or so clones, less than 90% being singletons. The germline gives CDR1 SEHNR, CDR2 FQNEAQ (reference sequence). V was pared by 5 bases and J by 3 bases, with 14 bases of the junction left unmatched. CDR3 length: 17 residues. Cohort assignment relied on participant-reported clinical history. The receptor was derived from a woman in her 50s who had recovered from COVID-19. V gene TRBV7-9 combines with J gene TRBJ1-2, with TRBD1 identical over 8 bases. Specimen: PBMCs or T cells enriched from blood (not recorded which). The DNA for the CDR3 is TGTGCCAGCAGCCGAGGGAGTGGGACAGGTACACACTATGGCTACACCTTC. This gives the protein CASSRGSGTGTHYGYTF. Complete variable domain (other parts from reference TRBV7-9 and TRBJ1-2): DTGVSQNPRHKITKRGQNVTFRCDPISEHNRLYWYRQTLGQGPEFLTYFQNEAQLEKSRLLSDRFSAERPKGSFSTLEIQRTEQGDSAMYLCASSRGSGTGTHYGYTFGSGTRLTVV.